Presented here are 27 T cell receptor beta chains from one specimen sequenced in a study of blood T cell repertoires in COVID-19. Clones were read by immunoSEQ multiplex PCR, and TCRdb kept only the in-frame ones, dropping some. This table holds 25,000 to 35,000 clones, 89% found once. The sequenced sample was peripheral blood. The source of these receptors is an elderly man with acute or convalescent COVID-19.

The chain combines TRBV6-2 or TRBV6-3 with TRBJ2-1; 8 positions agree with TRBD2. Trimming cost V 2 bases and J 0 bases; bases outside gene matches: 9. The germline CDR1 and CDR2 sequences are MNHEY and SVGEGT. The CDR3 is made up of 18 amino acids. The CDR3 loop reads CASSYPEGSGASYNEQFF. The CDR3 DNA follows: TGTGCCAGCAGTTACCCCGAAGGTAGCGGGGCCTCCTACAATGAGCAGTTCTTC.

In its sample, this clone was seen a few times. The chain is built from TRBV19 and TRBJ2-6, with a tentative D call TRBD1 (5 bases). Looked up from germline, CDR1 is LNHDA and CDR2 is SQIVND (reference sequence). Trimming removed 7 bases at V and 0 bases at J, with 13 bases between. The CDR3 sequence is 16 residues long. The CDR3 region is CASTGQGLSGANVLTF. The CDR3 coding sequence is TGTGCCAGTACTGGGCAGGGTCTCTCTGGGGCCAACGTCCTGACTTTC.

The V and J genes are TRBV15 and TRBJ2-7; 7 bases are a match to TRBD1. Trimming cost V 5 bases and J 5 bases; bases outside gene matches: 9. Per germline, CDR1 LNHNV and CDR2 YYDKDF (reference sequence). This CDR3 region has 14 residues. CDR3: CATSLNRGPDEQYF. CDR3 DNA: TGTGCCACCAGCCTAAACAGGGGCCCGGACGAGCAGTACTTC.

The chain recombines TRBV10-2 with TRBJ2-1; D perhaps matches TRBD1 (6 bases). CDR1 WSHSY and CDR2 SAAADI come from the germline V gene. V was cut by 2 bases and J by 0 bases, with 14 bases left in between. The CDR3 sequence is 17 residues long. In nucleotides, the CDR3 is TGCGCCAGCAGTGAGGGATTGGACAGTCTCTCCTACAATGAGCAGTTCTTC. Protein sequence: CASSEGLDSLSYNEQFF.

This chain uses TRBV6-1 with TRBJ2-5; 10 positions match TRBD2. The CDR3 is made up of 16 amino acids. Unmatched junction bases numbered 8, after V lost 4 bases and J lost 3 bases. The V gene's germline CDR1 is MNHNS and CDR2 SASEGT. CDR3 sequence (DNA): TGTGCCAGCAGTGGATCTAGCGGGAGTAGAGAAGAGACCCAGTACTTC. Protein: CASSGSSGSREETQYF.

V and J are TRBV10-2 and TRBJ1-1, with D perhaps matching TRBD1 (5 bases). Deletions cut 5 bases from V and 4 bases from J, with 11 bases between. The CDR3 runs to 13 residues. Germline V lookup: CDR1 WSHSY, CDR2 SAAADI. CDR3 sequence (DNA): TGCGCCAGCAGTAAGGACACTTTCACTGAAGCTTTCTTT. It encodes CASSKDTFTEAFF.

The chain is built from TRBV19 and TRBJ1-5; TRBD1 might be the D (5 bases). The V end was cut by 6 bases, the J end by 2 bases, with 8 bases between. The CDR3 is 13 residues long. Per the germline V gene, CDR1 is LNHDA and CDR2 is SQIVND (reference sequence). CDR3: CASRRTRNQPQHF. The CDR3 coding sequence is TGTGCCAGTAGACGGACACGCAATCAGCCCCAGCATTTT.

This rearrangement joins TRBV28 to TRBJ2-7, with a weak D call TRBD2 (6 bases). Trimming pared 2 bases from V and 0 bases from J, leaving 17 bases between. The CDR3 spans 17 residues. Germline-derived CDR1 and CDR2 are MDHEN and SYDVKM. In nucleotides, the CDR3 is TGTGCCAGCAGTTTACCCCTGGGGGGAGGCAGCTCCTACGAGCAGTACTTC. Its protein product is CASSLPLGGGSSYEQYF.

The CDR3 sequence is CASSSGQVGGELFF. The CDR3 coding sequence is TGTGCCAGCAGCTCAGGACAGGTCGGCGGCGAACTGTTTTTT. The chain combines TRBV7-2 with TRBJ1-4; 7 nucleotides agree with TRBD1. J was trimmed by 12 bases and V by 4 bases; bases with no gene match: 11. Germline assignment: CDR1 SGHTA and CDR2 FQGNSA. There are 14 residues in the CDR3.

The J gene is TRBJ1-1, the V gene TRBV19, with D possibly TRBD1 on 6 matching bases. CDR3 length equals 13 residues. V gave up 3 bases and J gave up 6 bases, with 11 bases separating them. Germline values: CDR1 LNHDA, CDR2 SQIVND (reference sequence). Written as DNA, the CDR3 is TGTGCCAGTAGTATTCCAGGGGCTCCTGAAGCTTTCTTT. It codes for CASSIPGAPEAFF.

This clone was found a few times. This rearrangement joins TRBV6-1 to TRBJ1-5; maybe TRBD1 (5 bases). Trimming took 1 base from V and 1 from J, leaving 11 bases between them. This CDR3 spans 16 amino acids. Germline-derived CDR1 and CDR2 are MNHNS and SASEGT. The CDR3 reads CASSEGKGYSNQPQHF. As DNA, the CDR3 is TGTGCCAGCAGTGAAGGGAAGGGGTACAGCAATCAGCCCCAGCATTTT.

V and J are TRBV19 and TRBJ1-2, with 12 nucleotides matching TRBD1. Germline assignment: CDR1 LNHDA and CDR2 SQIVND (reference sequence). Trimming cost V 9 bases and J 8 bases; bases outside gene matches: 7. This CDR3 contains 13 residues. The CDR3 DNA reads TGTGCCAGCGACGGGACAGGGGGCTTCGGCTACACCTTC. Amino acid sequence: CASDGTGGFGYTF. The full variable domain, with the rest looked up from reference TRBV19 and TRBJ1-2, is DGGITQSPKYLFRKEGQNVTLSCEQNLNHDAMYWYRQDPGQGLRLIYYSQIVNDFQKGDIAEGYSVSREKKESFPLTVTSAQKNPTAFYLCASDGTGGFGYTFGSGTRLTVV.

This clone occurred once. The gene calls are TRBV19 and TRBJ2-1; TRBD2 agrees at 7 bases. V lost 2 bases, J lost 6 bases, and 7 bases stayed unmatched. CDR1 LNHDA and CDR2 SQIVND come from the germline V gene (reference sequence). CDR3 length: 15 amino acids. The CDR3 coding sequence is TGTGCCAGTAGTATAAATGGGCGGGAGCCCAATGAGCAGTTCTTC. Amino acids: CASSINGREPNEQFF. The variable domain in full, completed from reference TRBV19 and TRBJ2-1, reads DGGITQSPKYLFRKEGQNVTLSCEQNLNHDAMYWYRQDPGQGLRLIYYSQIVNDFQKGDIAEGYSVSREKKESFPLTVTSAQKNPTAFYLCASSINGREPNEQFFGPGTRLTVL.

The CDR3 DNA sequence: TGCGCCAGCAGCCGAAGACAGGGCTATAATTCACCCCTCCACTTT. Its protein product is CASSRRQGYNSPLHF. The chain has TRBV4-1 and TRBJ1-6, with 7 bases identical to TRBD1. V lost 4 bases and J lost 3; bases outside the gene matches: 3. The germline V gene has CDR1 MGHRA and CDR2 YSYEKL. This CDR3 contains 15 residues.

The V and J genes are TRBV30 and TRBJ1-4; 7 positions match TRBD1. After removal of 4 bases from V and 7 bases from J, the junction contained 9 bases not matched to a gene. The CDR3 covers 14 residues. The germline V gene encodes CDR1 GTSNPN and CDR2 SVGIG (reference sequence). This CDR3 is CAWKVGRGSEKLFF. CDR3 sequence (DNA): TGTGCCTGGAAAGTGGGCAGGGGGAGTGAAAAACTGTTTTTT.

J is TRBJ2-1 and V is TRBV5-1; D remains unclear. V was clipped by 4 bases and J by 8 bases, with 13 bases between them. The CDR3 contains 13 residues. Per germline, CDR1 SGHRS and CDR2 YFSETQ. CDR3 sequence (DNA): TGCGCCAGCAGCCGAGACCTGACTGATGAGCAGTTCTTC. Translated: CASSRDLTDEQFF.

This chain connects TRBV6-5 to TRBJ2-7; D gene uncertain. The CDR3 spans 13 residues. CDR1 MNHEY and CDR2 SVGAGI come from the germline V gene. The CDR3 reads CPHDPPGPYEQYF. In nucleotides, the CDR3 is TGTCCTCACGACCCCCCAGGCCCCTACGAGCAGTACTTC.

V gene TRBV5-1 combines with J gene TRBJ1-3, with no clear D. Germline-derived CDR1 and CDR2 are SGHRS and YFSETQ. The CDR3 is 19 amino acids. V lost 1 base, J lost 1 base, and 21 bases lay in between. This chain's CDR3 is CASSLFPHLEDRSGNTIYF. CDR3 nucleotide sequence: TGCGCCAGCAGCTTGTTCCCGCATCTGGAGGATCGTTCTGGAAACACCATATATTTT. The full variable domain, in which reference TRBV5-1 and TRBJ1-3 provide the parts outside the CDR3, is KAGVTQTPRYLIKTRGQQVTLSCSPISGHRSVSWYQQTPGQGLQFLFEYFSETQRNKGNFPGRFSGRQFSNSRSEMNVSTLELGDSALYLCASSLFPHLEDRSGNTIYFGEGSWLTVV.

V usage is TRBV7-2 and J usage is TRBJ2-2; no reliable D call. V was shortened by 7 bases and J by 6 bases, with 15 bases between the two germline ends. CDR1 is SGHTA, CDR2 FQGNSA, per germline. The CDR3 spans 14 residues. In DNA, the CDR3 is TGTGCCAGCACCTATAAGGTGGGCGCCGGGGAGCTGTTTTTT. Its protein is CASTYKVGAGELFF.

CDR3 in amino acids: CATRAAPGLGGEEQYF. Written as DNA, the CDR3 is TGTGCCACCAGAGCGGCACCGGGACTAGGAGGAGAAGAGCAGTACTTC. The rearrangement links TRBV10-3 to TRBJ2-7; 8 bases line up with TRBD2. V was clipped by 10 bases and J by 7 bases; unmatched bases: 21. CDR3 length: 16 residues. The germline CDR1 and CDR2 sequences are ENHRY and SYGVKD.

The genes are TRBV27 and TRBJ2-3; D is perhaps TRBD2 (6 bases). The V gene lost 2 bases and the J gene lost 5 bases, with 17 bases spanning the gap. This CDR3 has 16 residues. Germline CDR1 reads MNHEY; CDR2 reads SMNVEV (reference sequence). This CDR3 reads CASSLTARGWRDTQYF. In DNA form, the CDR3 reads TGTGCCAGCAGTTTAACAGCGCGGGGTTGGAGAGATACGCAGTATTTT.

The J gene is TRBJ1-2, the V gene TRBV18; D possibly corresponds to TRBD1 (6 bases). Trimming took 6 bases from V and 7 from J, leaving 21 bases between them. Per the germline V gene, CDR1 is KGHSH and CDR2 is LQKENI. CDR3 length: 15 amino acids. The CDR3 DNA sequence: TGTGCCAGCTCGGATCATCAGGGGACGCACGGTGGCTACACCTTC. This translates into CASSDHQGTHGGYTF.

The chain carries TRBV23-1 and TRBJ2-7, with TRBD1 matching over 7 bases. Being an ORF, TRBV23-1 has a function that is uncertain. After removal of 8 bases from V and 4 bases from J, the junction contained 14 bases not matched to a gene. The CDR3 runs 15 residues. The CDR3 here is CASSVKDIRGYEQYF. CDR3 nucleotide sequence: TGCGCCAGCTCCGTCAAAGACATCAGGGGGTACGAGCAGTACTTC.

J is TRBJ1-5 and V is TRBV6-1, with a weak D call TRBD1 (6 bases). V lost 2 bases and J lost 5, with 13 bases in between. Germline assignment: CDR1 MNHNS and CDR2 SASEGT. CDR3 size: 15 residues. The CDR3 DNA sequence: TGTGCCAGCAGTGAATTCAGGGGAGCTTATCAGCCCCAGCATTTT. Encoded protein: CASSEFRGAYQPQHF.

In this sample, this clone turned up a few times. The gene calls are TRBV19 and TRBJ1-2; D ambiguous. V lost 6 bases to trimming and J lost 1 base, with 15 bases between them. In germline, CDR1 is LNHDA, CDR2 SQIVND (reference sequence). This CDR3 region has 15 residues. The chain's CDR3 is CASREGRKVNYGYTF. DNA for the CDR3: TGTGCCAGTAGGGAAGGGAGAAAAGTTAACTATGGCTACACCTTC.

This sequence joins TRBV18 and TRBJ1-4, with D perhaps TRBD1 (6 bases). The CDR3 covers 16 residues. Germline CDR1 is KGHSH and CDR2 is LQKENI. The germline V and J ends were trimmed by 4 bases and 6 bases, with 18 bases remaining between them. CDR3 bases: TGTGCCAGCTCACTCTCAAAGGGGGGGCGCGATGAAAAACTGTTTTTT. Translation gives CASSLSKGGRDEKLFF.

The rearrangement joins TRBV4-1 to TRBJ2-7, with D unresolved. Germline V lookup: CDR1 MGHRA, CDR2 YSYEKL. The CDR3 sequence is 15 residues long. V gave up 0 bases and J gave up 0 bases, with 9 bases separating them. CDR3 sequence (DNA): TGCGCCAGCAGCCAAGATCAGGTGATCTCCTACGAGCAGTACTTC. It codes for CASSQDQVISYEQYF.